A single sample gave rise to the 26 T cell receptor beta chains below, sequenced in a study of cytomegalovirus exposure and HLA in healthy donors. Vbeta (60) and Jbeta (13) primers were used in the PCR. Sequenced by immunoSEQ multiplex PCR; TCRdb stores in-frame clones only, minus some. The data show roughly 200,000 clones, less than 85% seen once. The specimen was PBMCs. These receptors all stem from a boy aged 10-17 years in good health and CMV-seronegative.

The chain uses TRBV7-3 and TRBJ1-1; 8 bases align to TRBD1. This CDR3 region has 17 residues. The ends lost 5 bases at V and 6 bases at J; junction bases unmatched: 17. Per germline, CDR1 SGHTA and CDR2 FQGTGA. CDR3 sequence (DNA): TGTGCCAGCAGCGCCCCCGGACAGGGTATCCGTGGCGCTGAAGCTTTCTTT. Amino acids: CASSAPGQGIRGAEAFF.

The chain links TRBV19 to TRBJ2-5; 9 positions agree with TRBD1. There are 14 residues in the CDR3. With 7 bases clipped from V and 5 bases from J, the junction kept 8 bases outside the gene matches. Germline-derived CDR1 and CDR2 are LNHDA and SQIVND (reference sequence). CDR3 amino acids: CASNDRGVEETQYF. As DNA, the CDR3 is TGTGCCAGTAACGACAGGGGGGTAGAGGAGACCCAGTACTTC.

The V gene is TRBV4-1, the J gene TRBJ2-7; D possibly corresponds to TRBD2 (6 bases). Trimming pared 4 bases from V and 3 bases from J, leaving 13 bases between. CDR1 and CDR2 (germline): MGHRA, YSYEKL. This CDR3 has 14 residues. The CDR3 spells CASSREVGSYEQYF. CDR3 coding DNA: TGCGCCAGCAGCCGAGAGGTCGGGAGCTACGAGCAGTACTTC.

The chain has TRBV2 and TRBJ2-2; 7 positions agree with TRBD1. Trimming at V came to 8 bases and at J to 4 bases, leaving 10 bases not matched to a gene. The CDR3 runs 15 residues. Germline CDR1 and CDR2: SNHLY and FYNNEI. This CDR3 reads CASSGQGVGTGELFF. The CDR3 nucleotides are TGTGCCAGCTCTGGTCAGGGGGTAGGCACCGGGGAGCTGTTTTTT. The full variable domain, its missing parts supplied by reference TRBV2 and TRBJ2-2, is EPEVTQTPSHQVTQMGQEVILRCVPISNHLYFYWYRQILGQKVEFLVSFYNNEISEKSEIFDDQFSVERPDGSNFTLKIRSTKLEDSAMYFCASSGQGVGTGELFFGEGSRLTVL.

This chain links TRBV6-6 with TRBJ2-7; 7 bases align to TRBD1. The junction had 4 bases not matched to a gene; V was cut back by 3 bases and J by 2 bases. The CDR3 runs to 14 residues. Per germline, CDR1 MNHNY and CDR2 SVGAGI (reference sequence). The CDR3 coding sequence is TGTGCCAGCAGTTATTCCGACAGGGCCTACGAGCAGTACTTC. Encoded protein: CASSYSDRAYEQYF.

V usage is TRBV6-5 and J usage is TRBJ1-1; 8 positions agree with TRBD1. With 7 bases clipped from V and 3 bases from J, the junction kept 4 bases outside the gene matches. From germline, CDR1 is MNHEY and CDR2 SVGAGI. The CDR3 totals 13 residues. In DNA, the CDR3 is TGTGCCAGCACTCAGGGGGCTGACACTGAAGCTTTCTTT. Protein: CASTQGADTEAFF.

This clone has more than one count but fewer than ten. The J gene is TRBJ1-5, the V gene TRBV19; 10 bases match TRBD1. CDR1 and CDR2 (germline): LNHDA, SQIVND (reference sequence). CDR3 length equals 15 residues. V dropped 7 bases and J dropped 6; count of bases not matched to a gene: 9. The CDR3 here is CASTSGTGDPQPQHF. In nucleotides, the CDR3 is TGTGCCAGTACCTCCGGGACAGGGGACCCTCAGCCCCAGCATTTT.

The chain couples TRBV6-5 to TRBJ2-7; D perhaps matches TRBD2 (6 bases). Trimming took 6 bases from V and 2 from J, leaving 17 bases between them. This CDR3 is built from 15 residues. CDR1 and CDR2 from the germline V gene are MNHEY and SVGAGI. The CDR3 DNA reads as TGTGCCAGCAGCCGCCCAGGACGGGAGACCTACGAGCAGTACTTC. Amino acids: CASSRPGRETYEQYF.

The chain is built from TRBV18 and TRBJ2-1; 13 bases map to TRBD2. Germline trimming cut 5 bases from V and 2 bases from J; bases unmatched to any gene: 3. Germline V gives CDR1 KGHSH, CDR2 LQKENI. CDR3 length: 16 residues. The DNA for the CDR3 is TGTGCCAGCTCATACGGGACTAGCGGGACCTACAATGAGCAGTTCTTC. It specifies CASSYGTSGTYNEQFF.

The chain joins TRBV11-2 to TRBJ2-7; D is unclear. V was clipped by 3 bases and J by 4 bases, with 16 bases between them. The CDR3 spans 15 residues. The germline CDR1 and CDR2 sequences are SGHAT and FQNNGV. CDR3 residues: CASSLGPGFTYEQYF. The CDR3 bases are TGTGCCAGCAGCTTGGGCCCCGGATTCACTTACGAGCAGTACTTC.

This clone was detected only once. The chain has TRBV5-1 and TRBJ2-1; D possibly corresponds to TRBD2 (5 bases). Germline-derived CDR1 and CDR2 are SGHRS and YFSETQ. Trimming took off 0 bases at V and 3 bases at J, with 7 bases between the two ends. The CDR3 runs 14 residues. The CDR3, as DNA: TGCGCCAGCAGCTTGGCCGAGGGCTACAATGAGCAGTTCTTC. It translates to CASSLAEGYNEQFF.

In regard to this clone: This same CDR3 is encoded by further DNA sequences in the sample. The rearrangement uses TRBV9 and TRBJ1-1; 8 bases align to TRBD1. Germline V gene lookup returns CDR1 SGDLS and CDR2 YYNGEE. J was trimmed by 1 base and V by 3 bases; bases with no gene match: 5. This CDR3 has 15 residues. CDR3 DNA sequence: TGTGCCAGCAGCGCCGCCGGGACAGGGAACACTGAAGCTTTCTTT. Its translation: CASSAAGTGNTEAFF.

This clone was recorded once. The CDR3: CASSPGTGYEKLFF. The CDR3 nucleotides read TGTGCCAGCAGCCCCGGGACAGGTTATGAAAAACTGTTTTTT. The chain links TRBV5-8 to TRBJ1-4, with TRBD1 matching 8 bases. The ends lost 4 bases at V and 6 bases at J; junction bases unmatched: 5. The CDR3 contains 14 residues. Germline values: CDR1 SGHTS, CDR2 YDEGEE.

The chain links TRBV30 to TRBJ1-1; no reliable D call. The CDR3 consists of 13 residues. CDR1 is GTSNPN and CDR2 is SVGIG in the germline V gene (reference sequence). V lost 3 bases to trimming and J lost 2 bases, with 10 bases between them. The CDR3 loop is CAWREGRNTEAFF. In DNA form, the CDR3 reads TGTGCCTGGAGGGAAGGGAGAAACACTGAAGCTTTCTTT.

The V call is TRBV19, the J call TRBJ1-4; tentative D call: TRBD1 (6 bases). Germline CDR1 is LNHDA and CDR2 is SQIVND (reference sequence). The CDR3 runs 14 residues. V gave up 6 bases and J gave up 8 bases, with 16 bases separating them. DNA of the CDR3: TGTGCCAGTAGAGTGACAGGACCGGAGGAAAAACTGTTTTTT. It encodes CASRVTGPEEKLFF.

This clone was seen just once. The CDR3 reads CASSLDTPGQGSYGYTF. Here the CDR3 DNA reads TGTGCCAGCAGCTTAGATACCCCGGGACAGGGGAGCTATGGCTACACCTTC. V gene TRBV7-9 combines with J gene TRBJ1-2; 10 nucleotides match TRBD1. J was trimmed by 4 bases and V by 1 base; bases with no gene match: 9. This CDR3 is 17 amino acids long. Germline-derived CDR1 and CDR2 are SEHNR and FQNEAQ (reference sequence).

This chain links TRBV19 with TRBJ1-1; D is unresolved. This CDR3 comprises 14 residues. V lost 9 bases to trimming and J lost 0 bases, with 14 bases between them. Germline V gene lookup returns CDR1 LNHDA and CDR2 SQIVND (reference sequence). As DNA, the CDR3 is TGTGCCAGCACGGTACAGACCTTGAACACTGAAGCTTTCTTT. Protein product: CASTVQTLNTEAFF.

The chain joins TRBV7-8 to TRBJ2-1; possibly TRBD1 for D (6 bases). Trimming left V 3 bases short and J 10 bases short, with 22 bases between. Germline V gene data show CDR1 as SGHVS and CDR2 as FQNEAQ. This CDR3 has 16 amino acids. CDR3 in amino acids: CASSLRIGTPIEEQFF. CDR3 sequence (DNA): TGTGCCAGCAGCTTGAGGATCGGGACACCGATTGAAGAGCAGTTCTTC.

The V and J genes are TRBV6-6 and TRBJ1-2; 8 bases fit TRBD1. J was trimmed by 4 bases and V by 6 bases; bases with no gene match: 10. The CDR3 spans 15 residues. Germline loops: CDR1 MNHNY, CDR2 SVGAGI (reference sequence). The CDR3 DNA reads as TGTGCCAGCAGCCCCTCCGGGACAGGTTCCTATGGCTACACCTTC. Protein product: CASSPSGTGSYGYTF.

The J gene is TRBJ1-1, the V gene TRBV11-2, with D maybe TRBD1 (5 bases). There are 19 residues in the CDR3. CDR1 is SGHAT and CDR2 is FQNNGV in the germline V gene. V was shortened by 2 bases and J by 3 bases, with 25 bases between the two germline ends. CDR3 DNA sequence: TGTGCCAGCAGCTTAAGCCGGCTTTTTGGTGGGCAGGGCGACACTGAAGCTTTCTTT. Its protein product is CASSLSRLFGGQGDTEAFF. Using reference TRBV11-2 and TRBJ1-1 for the parts outside the CDR3, the full variable domain is EAGVAQSPRYKIIEKRQSVAFWCNPISGHATLYWYQQILGQGPKLLIQFQNNGVVDDSQLPKDRFSAERLKGVDSTLKIQPAKLEDSAVYLCASSLSRLFGGQGDTEAFFGQGTRLTVV.

The chain links TRBV2 to TRBJ1-2; D unresolved. Trimming stripped 1 base from V and 7 bases from J, with 19 bases between. The CDR3 has 16 amino acids. CDR1 and CDR2 from the germline V gene are SNHLY and FYNNEI. CDR3 nucleotides: TGTGCCAGCAGTGAAGTTGGCTCAGGCCCCGATTCTGGCTACACCTTC. Translating it yields CASSEVGSGPDSGYTF. Variable domain in full (rest from reference TRBV2 and TRBJ1-2): EPEVTQTPSHQVTQMGQEVILRCVPISNHLYFYWYRQILGQKVEFLVSFYNNEISEKSEIFDDQFSVERPDGSNFTLKIRSTKLEDSAMYFCASSEVGSGPDSGYTFGSGTRLTVV.

The chain couples TRBV5-1 to TRBJ2-3; possible D gene TRBD2, 6 bases. V lost 6 bases and J 5 bases, leaving 13 bases between the germline ends. Germline loops: CDR1 SGHRS, CDR2 YFSETQ. This CDR3 is 13 amino acids long. As DNA, the CDR3 is TGCGCCAGCACGGGACCGGGGGAAGATACGCAGTATTTT. This codes for CASTGPGEDTQYF.

This clone was detected a few times. The chain uses TRBV6-6 and TRBJ1-5, with D possibly matching TRBD1 (5 bases). V lost 6 bases and J 4 bases, leaving 16 bases between the germline ends. This CDR3 region has 15 residues. Germline V gene sequence: CDR1 MNHNY, CDR2 SVGAGI (reference sequence). The CDR3 reads CASRSSGLLNQPQHF. The CDR3 DNA reads as TGTGCCAGCAGAAGTTCGGGACTCCTAAATCAGCCCCAGCATTTT.

This clone appeared once. The rearrangement joins TRBV11-2 to TRBJ2-7, with D perhaps matching TRBD1 (6 bases). Germline CDR1 reads SGHAT; CDR2 reads FQNNGV. Between the trimmed V and J ends, which lost 6 bases and 2 bases, there was a span of 11 bases. The CDR3 spans 13 residues. The CDR3 reads CASRSGHTYEQYF. CDR3 bases: TGTGCCAGCAGATCGGGACACACCTACGAGCAGTACTTC.

The chain recombines TRBV18 with TRBJ1-4; D remains ambiguous. Trimming took off 0 bases at V and 4 bases at J, with 12 bases between the two ends. The CDR3 spans 16 residues. CDR1 and CDR2 (germline): KGHSH, LQKENI. CDR3 residues: CASSPPETEFNEKLFF. The CDR3 bases are TGTGCCAGCTCACCACCGGAGACGGAATTTAATGAAAAACTGTTTTTT.

The sample holds a few counts of this clone. The J gene is TRBJ1-2, the V gene TRBV6-5; 7 bases match TRBD1. Germline loops: CDR1 MNHEY, CDR2 SVGAGI. V gave up 8 bases and J gave up 8 bases; unmatched junction bases: 8. This CDR3 comprises 12 residues. This CDR3 reads CASSDRVKGYTF. In DNA, the CDR3 is TGTGCCAGCTCCGACAGGGTTAAAGGCTACACCTTC.